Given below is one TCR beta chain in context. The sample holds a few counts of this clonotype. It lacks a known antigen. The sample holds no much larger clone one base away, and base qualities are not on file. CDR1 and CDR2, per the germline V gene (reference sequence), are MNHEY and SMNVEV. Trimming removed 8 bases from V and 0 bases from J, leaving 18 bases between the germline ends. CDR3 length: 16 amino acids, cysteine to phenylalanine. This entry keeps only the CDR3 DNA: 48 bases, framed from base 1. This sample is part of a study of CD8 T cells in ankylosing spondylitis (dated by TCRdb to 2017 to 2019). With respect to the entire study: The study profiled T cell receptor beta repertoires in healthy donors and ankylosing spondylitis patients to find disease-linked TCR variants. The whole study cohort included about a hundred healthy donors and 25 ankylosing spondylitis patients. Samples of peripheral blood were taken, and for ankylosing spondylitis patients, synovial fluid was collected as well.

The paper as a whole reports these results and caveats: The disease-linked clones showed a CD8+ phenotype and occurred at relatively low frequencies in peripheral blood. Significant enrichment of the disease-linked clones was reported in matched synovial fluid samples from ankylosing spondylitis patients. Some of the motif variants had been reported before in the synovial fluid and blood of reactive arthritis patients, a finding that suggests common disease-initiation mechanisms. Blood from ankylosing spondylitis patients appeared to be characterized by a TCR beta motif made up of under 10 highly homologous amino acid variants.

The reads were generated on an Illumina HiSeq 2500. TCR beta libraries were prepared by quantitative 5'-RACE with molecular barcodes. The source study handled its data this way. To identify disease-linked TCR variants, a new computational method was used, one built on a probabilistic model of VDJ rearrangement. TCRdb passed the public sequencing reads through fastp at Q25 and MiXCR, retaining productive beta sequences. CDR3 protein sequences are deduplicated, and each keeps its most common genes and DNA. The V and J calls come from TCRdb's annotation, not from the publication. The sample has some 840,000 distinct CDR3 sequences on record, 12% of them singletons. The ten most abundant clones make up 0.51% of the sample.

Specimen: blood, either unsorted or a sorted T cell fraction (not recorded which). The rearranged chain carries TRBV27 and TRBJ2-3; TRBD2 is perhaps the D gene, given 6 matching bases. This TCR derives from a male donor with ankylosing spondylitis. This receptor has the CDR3 CASGGYLGTSTDTQYF. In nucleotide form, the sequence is TGTGCCAGCGGTGGTTACTTGGGGACTAGCACAGATACGCAGTATTTT.